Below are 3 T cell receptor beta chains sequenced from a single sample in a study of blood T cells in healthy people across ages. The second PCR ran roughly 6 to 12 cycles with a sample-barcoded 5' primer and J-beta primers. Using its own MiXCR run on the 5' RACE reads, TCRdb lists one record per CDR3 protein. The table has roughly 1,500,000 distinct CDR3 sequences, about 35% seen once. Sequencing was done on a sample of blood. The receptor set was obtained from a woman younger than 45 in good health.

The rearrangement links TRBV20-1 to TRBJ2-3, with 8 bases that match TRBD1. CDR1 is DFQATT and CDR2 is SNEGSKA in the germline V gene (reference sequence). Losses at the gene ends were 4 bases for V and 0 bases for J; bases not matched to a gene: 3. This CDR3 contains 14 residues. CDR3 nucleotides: TGCAGTGCTAAGCGACAGGGGAGCACAGATACGCAGTATTTT. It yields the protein CSAKRQGSTDTQYF.

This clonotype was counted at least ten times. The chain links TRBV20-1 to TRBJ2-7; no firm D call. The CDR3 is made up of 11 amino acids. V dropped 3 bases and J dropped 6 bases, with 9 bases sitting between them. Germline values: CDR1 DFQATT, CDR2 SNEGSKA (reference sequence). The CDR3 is CSASRRTEQYF. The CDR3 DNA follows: TGCAGTGCTAGTCGTAGGACCGAGCAGTACTTC.

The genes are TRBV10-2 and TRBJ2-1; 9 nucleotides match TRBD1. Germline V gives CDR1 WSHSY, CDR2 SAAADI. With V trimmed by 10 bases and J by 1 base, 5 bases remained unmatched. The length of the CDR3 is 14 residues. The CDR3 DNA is TGCGCCATCAAACAGGGGGCATCCTACAATGAGCAGTTCTTC. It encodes CAIKQGASYNEQFF.